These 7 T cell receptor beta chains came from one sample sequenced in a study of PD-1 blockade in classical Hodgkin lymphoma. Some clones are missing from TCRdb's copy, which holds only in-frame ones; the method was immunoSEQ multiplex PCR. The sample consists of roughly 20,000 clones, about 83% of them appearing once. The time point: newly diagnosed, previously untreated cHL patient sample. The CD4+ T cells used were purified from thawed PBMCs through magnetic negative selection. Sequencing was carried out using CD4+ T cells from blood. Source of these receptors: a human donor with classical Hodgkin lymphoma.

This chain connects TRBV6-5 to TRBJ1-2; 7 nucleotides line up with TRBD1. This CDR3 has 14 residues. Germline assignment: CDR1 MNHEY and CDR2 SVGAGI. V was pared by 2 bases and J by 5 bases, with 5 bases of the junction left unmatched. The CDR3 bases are TGTGCCAGCAGTTACCGGGGACAGACGTATGGCTACACCTTC. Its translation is CASSYRGQTYGYTF.

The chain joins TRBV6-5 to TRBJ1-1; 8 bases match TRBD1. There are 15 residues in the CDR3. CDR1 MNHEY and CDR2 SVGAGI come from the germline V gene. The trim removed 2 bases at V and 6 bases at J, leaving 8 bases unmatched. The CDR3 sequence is CASSYAIDRGAEAFF. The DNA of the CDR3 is TGTGCCAGCAGTTACGCAATAGACAGGGGCGCTGAAGCTTTCTTT.

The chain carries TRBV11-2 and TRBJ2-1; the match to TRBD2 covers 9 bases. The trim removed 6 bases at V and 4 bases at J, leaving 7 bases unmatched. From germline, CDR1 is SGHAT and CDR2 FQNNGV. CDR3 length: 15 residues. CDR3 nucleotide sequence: TGTGCCAGCAGTCAGACTAGCGGCCCTTACAATGAGCAGTTCTTC. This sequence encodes CASSQTSGPYNEQFF.

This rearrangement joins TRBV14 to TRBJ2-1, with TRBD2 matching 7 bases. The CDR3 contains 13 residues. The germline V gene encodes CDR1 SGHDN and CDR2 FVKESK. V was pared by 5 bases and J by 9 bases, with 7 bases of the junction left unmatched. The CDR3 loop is CASSTTPSGEQFF. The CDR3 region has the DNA TGTGCCAGCAGCACCACCCCTAGCGGTGAGCAGTTCTTC. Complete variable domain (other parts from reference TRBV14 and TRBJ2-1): EAGVTQFPSHSVIEKGQTVTLRCDPISGHDNLYWYRRVMGKEIKFLLHFVKESKQDESGMPNNRFLAERTGGTYSTLKVQPAELEDSGVYFCASSTTPSGEQFFGPGTRLTVL.

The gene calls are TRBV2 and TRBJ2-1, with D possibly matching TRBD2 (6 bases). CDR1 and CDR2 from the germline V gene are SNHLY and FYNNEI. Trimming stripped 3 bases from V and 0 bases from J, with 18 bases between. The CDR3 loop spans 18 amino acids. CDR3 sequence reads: CASSEGGKVGSSYNEQFF. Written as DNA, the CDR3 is TGTGCCAGCAGTGAGGGCGGGAAGGTGGGAAGCTCCTACAATGAGCAGTTCTTC.

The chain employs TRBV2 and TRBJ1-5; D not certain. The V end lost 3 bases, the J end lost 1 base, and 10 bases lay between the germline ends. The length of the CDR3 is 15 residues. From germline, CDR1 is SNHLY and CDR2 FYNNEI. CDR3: CASSDRGGSNQPQHF. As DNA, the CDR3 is TGTGCCAGCAGTGATCGGGGTGGCAGCAATCAGCCCCAGCATTTT.

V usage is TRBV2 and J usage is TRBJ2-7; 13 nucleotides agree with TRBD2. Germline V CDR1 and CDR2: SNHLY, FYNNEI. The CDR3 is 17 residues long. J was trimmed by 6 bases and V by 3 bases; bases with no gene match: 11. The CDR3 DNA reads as TGTGCCAGCAGTGAGGCCGGGACTAGCGGGATCATGGGCGAGCAGTACTTC. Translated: CASSEAGTSGIMGEQYF. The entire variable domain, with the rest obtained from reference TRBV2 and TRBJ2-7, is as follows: EPEVTQTPSHQVTQMGQEVILRCVPISNHLYFYWYRQILGQKVEFLVSFYNNEISEKSEIFDDQFSVERPDGSNFTLKIRSTKLEDSAMYFCASSEAGTSGIMGEQYFGPGTRLTVT.